These 26 T cell receptor beta chains were sequenced from one sample in a study of blood T cells in healthy people across ages. Using a J-beta primer mix together with a sample-barcoded 5' primer, a second PCR was run for about 6 to 11 cycles. TCRdb independently ran MiXCR on the 5' RACE reads; one entry per CDR3 protein. The sample holds around 780,000 distinct CDR3 sequences, roughly 50% seen once. Sequenced input: blood. The receptors derive from a man in his forties or fifties in good health.

J is TRBJ2-2 and V is TRBV6-1; D is perhaps TRBD1 (5 bases). This CDR3 is built from 15 residues. The V end was cut by 0 bases, the J end by 7 bases, with 12 bases between. Germline V CDR1 and CDR2: MNHNS, SASEGT. CDR3 sequence (DNA): TGTGCCAGCAGTGAAGCGGTAGGGGCGGTCGGGGAGCTGTTTTTT. Protein product: CASSEAVGAVGELFF.

This chain links TRBV20-1 with TRBJ1-5, with D perhaps TRBD1 (6 bases). Germline loops: CDR1 DFQATT, CDR2 SNEGSKA (reference sequence). The V end was cut by 3 bases, the J end by 3 bases, with 15 bases between. The length of the CDR3 is 15 residues. CDR3 in amino acids: CSARSDRSSNQPQHF. DNA of the CDR3: TGCAGTGCTAGGTCCGACAGGAGTTCCAATCAGCCCCAGCATTTT.

V and J are TRBV5-1 and TRBJ2-3; unclear D gene. The germline CDR1 and CDR2 sequences are SGHRS and YFSETQ. The V gene lost 5 bases and the J gene lost 6 bases, with 19 bases spanning the gap. This CDR3 has 15 residues. Here the CDR3 DNA reads TGCGCCAGCAGTATCTTTCCAGCGAGGTCGGATACGCAGTATTTT. This translates into CASSIFPARSDTQYF.

In its sample, this clonotype was seen many times. The chain uses TRBV5-8 and TRBJ1-2; no definite D call. V was clipped by 5 bases and J by 1 base, with 9 bases between them. This CDR3 comprises 13 residues. Germline CDR1 reads SGHTS; CDR2 reads YDEGEE. The CDR3 is CASSPGFNYGYTF. The CDR3 DNA sequence: TGTGCCAGCAGTCCGGGCTTTAACTATGGCTACACCTTC.

The genes are TRBV29-1 and TRBJ2-1; D call uncertain. CDR3 length: 12 amino acids. Germline CDR1 reads SQVTM; CDR2 reads ANQGSEA. CDR3 loop: CSVRVGGSEQFF. CDR3 nucleotides: TGCAGTGTTAGGGTGGGTGGCAGTGAGCAGTTCTTC.

This chain connects TRBV20-1 to TRBJ2-7; perhaps TRBD2 as D (5 bases). This CDR3 has 13 amino acids. V was clipped by 6 bases and J by 2 bases, with 14 bases between them. Germline V lookup: CDR1 DFQATT, CDR2 SNEGSKA (reference sequence). This CDR3 is CSAGASGTYEQYF. CDR3 DNA: TGCAGTGCCGGCGCCAGCGGAACCTACGAGCAGTACTTC.

The genes are TRBV7-2 and TRBJ2-4, with 8 bases fitting TRBD2. The last part of the DNA fits TRBJ2-7 better; the J call may be wrong. Germline-derived CDR1 and CDR2 are SGHTA and FQGNSA. The CDR3 sequence is 15 residues long. In DNA form, the CDR3 reads TGTGCCAGCAGCCAGGGAAGCGGGAGCACGTACGAGCAGTACTTC. Its protein product is CASSQGSGSTYEQYF.

The chain links TRBV1 to TRBJ2-7; the table's TRBD1 call for D was not verified on the DNA. TRBV1 is a pseudogene locus. The CDR3 spans 15 residues. The CDR3 region is CTSSQGNGATYEQYF. In DNA, the CDR3 is TGCACCAGCAGCCAAGGGAACGGGGCGACCTACGAGCAGTACTTC.

CDR3 loop: CASSPPGRGSYEQYF. The CDR3 region has the DNA TGTGCCAGCAGCCCCCCCGGGAGGGGATCCTACGAGCAGTACTTC. The chain recombines TRBV6-5 with TRBJ2-7; 8 positions match TRBD2. The CDR3 runs 15 residues. Germline CDR1 MNHEY, CDR2 SVGAGI. V shed 6 bases and J 1 base; nucleotides not matched to a gene: 8.

The chain links TRBV12-3 or TRBV12-4 to TRBJ2-5, with 8 nucleotides matching TRBD1. Losses at the gene ends were 4 bases for V and 1 base for J; bases not matched to a gene: 11. The CDR3 is 17 residues long. The CDR3 spells CASSSNPGTGPQETQYF. For the CDR3, the DNA is TGTGCCAGCAGTTCCAACCCCGGGACAGGCCCCCAAGAGACCCAGTACTTC.

This chain connects TRBV6-1 to TRBJ2-7; the D call may be TRBD1 or TRBD2 (5 bases each). The V gene's germline CDR1 is MNHNS and CDR2 SASEGT. The CDR3 extends over 14 amino acids. V was pared by 0 bases and J by 3 bases, with 9 bases between. CDR3 DNA: TGTGCCAGCAGTGAAGCAGGGGAGAGCTACGAGCAGTACTTC. Encoded protein: CASSEAGESYEQYF.

V usage is TRBV9 and J usage is TRBJ1-2; D not certain. Looked up from germline, CDR1 is SGDLS and CDR2 is YYNGEE. This CDR3 has 13 residues. V lost 0 bases and J 11 bases, leaving 14 bases between the germline ends. This CDR3 reads CASSVEGVRGYTF. DNA of the CDR3: TGTGCCAGCAGCGTAGAAGGCGTACGCGGTTACACCTTC. The whole variable domain, remainder taken from reference TRBV9 and TRBJ1-2, is DSGVTQTPKHLITATGQRVTLRCSPRSGDLSVYWYQQSLDQGLQFLIQYYNGEERAKGNILERFSAQQFPDLHSELNLSSLELGDSALYFCASSVEGVRGYTFGSGTRLTVV.

This clonotype showed up just a few times. The CDR3 spells CSANKRGGADTQYF. CDR3 bases: TGCAGTGCAAACAAGCGGGGGGGAGCAGATACGCAGTATTTT. The rearrangement joins TRBV20-1 to TRBJ2-3; TRBD2 matches 10 bases. The CDR3 is 14 residues long. With V trimmed by 6 bases and J by 4 bases, 7 bases remained unmatched. Germline assignment: CDR1 DFQATT and CDR2 SNEGSKA (reference sequence).

This clonotype was seen only once. This chain uses TRBV29-1 with TRBJ2-1; 10 bases are shared with TRBD2. Losses at the gene ends were 6 bases for V and 5 bases for J; bases not matched to a gene: 10. The V gene's germline CDR1 is SQVTM and CDR2 ANQGSEA. This CDR3 has 15 residues. The CDR3 coding sequence is TGCAGCGTCATGGGGACTAGCGACGCGGACAATGAGCAGTTCTTC. Translating gives CSVMGTSDADNEQFF.

This clonotype was picked up a small number of times. The chain combines TRBV7-9 with TRBJ2-7, with 9 bases identical to TRBD2. Per germline, CDR1 SEHNR and CDR2 FQNEAQ (reference sequence). Trimming cost V 4 bases and J 7 bases; bases outside gene matches: 5. This CDR3 comprises 13 residues. The CDR3 loop is CASSSVAGAEQYF. CDR3 coding DNA: TGTGCCAGCAGCTCCGTAGCGGGAGCTGAGCAGTACTTC.

The rearrangement uses TRBV24-1 and TRBJ1-2; D ambiguous. Germline CDR1 KGHDR, CDR2 SFDVKD. This CDR3 is 14 amino acids long. V lost 0 bases to trimming and J lost 4 bases, with 8 bases between them. The CDR3 sequence: CATSDLKTFYGYTF. The DNA for the CDR3 is TGTGCCACCAGTGATTTGAAGACATTCTATGGCTACACCTTC.

The genes are TRBV4-2 and TRBJ2-5; either TRBD1 or TRBD2 may fit D (7 bases each). The CDR3 has 18 residues. V was cut by 1 base and J by 9 bases, with 27 bases left in between. CDR1 and CDR2 from the germline V gene are LGHNA and YNFKEQ. The CDR3 coding sequence is TGTGCCAGCAGCCAAGGGACTAGAGCTGAGTCAGGGGGGGAGGCCCAGTACTTC. Translation gives CASSQGTRAESGGEAQYF.

This clonotype came up once. The rearrangement joins TRBV29-1 to TRBJ1-1, with a possible D match to TRBD1 (6 bases). The germline V and J ends were trimmed by 1 base and 10 bases, with 13 bases remaining between them. Per the germline V gene, CDR1 is SQVTM and CDR2 is ANQGSEA. This CDR3 has 12 residues. CDR3 coding DNA: TGCAGCGTTGAAGCTGGGGGGGCGCCAGCTTTCTTT. It encodes CSVEAGGAPAFF.

The V and J genes are TRBV6-1 and TRBJ1-5; TRBD1 might be the D (6 bases). V lost 6 bases to trimming and J lost 3 bases, with 12 bases between them. This CDR3 comprises 14 residues. Germline V CDR1 and CDR2: MNHNS, SASEGT. The CDR3 spells CASSPGHINQPQHF. The CDR3 DNA follows: TGTGCCAGCAGCCCGGGACACATCAATCAGCCCCAGCATTTT.

This clonotype was counted a few times. The V call is TRBV20-1, the J call TRBJ2-7; TRBD2 aligns across 10 bases. Germline trimming cut 3 bases from V and 2 bases from J; bases unmatched to any gene: 4. Germline-derived CDR1 and CDR2 are DFQATT and SNEGSKA (reference sequence). This CDR3 is built from 14 residues. The CDR3 DNA follows: TGCAGTGCTAGCGGGCTAGCGGGAGCCTACGAGCAGTACTTC. Its protein is CSASGLAGAYEQYF.

V gene TRBV6-5 combines with J gene TRBJ1-2; D not certain. This CDR3 comprises 13 residues. Trimming stripped 2 bases from V and 6 bases from J, with 10 bases between. CDR1 is MNHEY, CDR2 SVGAGI, per germline. CDR3 DNA: TGTGCCAGCAGTTACGCAGGTTTGGATGGCTACACCTTC. Protein product: CASSYAGLDGYTF.

The V and J genes are TRBV12-3 or TRBV12-4 and TRBJ2-7, with D perhaps TRBD2 (7 bases). The CDR3 length is 20 residues. Trimming removed 5 bases from V and 6 bases from J, with 35 bases in between. Here the CDR3 reads CASSQRDRSLGTSGKGEQYF. CDR3 bases: TGTGCCAGCAGTCAAAGAGACAGGTCTCTTGGGACCAGCGGGAAGGGCGAGCAGTACTTC.

The chain recombines TRBV7-9 with TRBJ2-5; 12 bases fit TRBD2. The assigned J gene may be wrong: the sequence end matches TRBJ2-7 better. Germline-derived CDR1 and CDR2 are SEHNR and FQNEAQ (reference sequence). The CDR3 is 17 residues long. As DNA, the CDR3 is TGTGCCAGCAGCTGGGGGGGTACTAGCGGGAGGCTCAACGAGCAGTACTTC. As protein: CASSWGGTSGRLNEQYF.

This clonotype has a handful of counts. The CDR3 DNA follows: TGTGCCAGCCAACGCGGCCCGAGCTCCTACAATGAGCAGTTCTTC. Its protein product is CASQRGPSSYNEQFF. The genes are TRBV28 and TRBJ2-1; unclear D gene. Trimming cost V 8 bases and J 0 bases, with 14 bases left between them. The CDR3 is 15 residues long. Germline V gives CDR1 MDHEN, CDR2 SYDVKM.

In this sample, this clonotype turned up a few times. The chain links TRBV10-3 to TRBJ2-3; a possible D gene is TRBD1 (5 bases). Germline CDR1 reads ENHRY; CDR2 reads SYGVKD. The CDR3 contains 16 residues. The V end was cut by 0 bases, the J end by 0 bases, with 10 bases between. As DNA, the CDR3 is TGTGCCATCAGTGAGTCATCGAAGGGGAGCACAGATACGCAGTATTTT. It encodes CAISESSKGSTDTQYF.

The rearrangement joins TRBV19 to TRBJ2-1; the match to TRBD1 covers 9 bases. This CDR3 has 13 amino acids. V dropped 4 bases and J dropped 9; count of bases not matched to a gene: 4. Germline CDR1 and CDR2: LNHDA and SQIVND (reference sequence). CDR3 loop: CASSTTGGSEQFF. The CDR3 DNA reads TGTGCCAGTAGTACCACAGGGGGCAGTGAGCAGTTCTTC. Supplemented by reference TRBV19 and TRBJ2-1, the full variable domain reads DGGITQSPKYLFRKEGQNVTLSCEQNLNHDAMYWYRQDPGQGLRLIYYSQIVNDFQKGDIAEGYSVSREKKESFPLTVTSAQKNPTAFYLCASSTTGGSEQFFGPGTRLTVL.